Detailed here is one T cell receptor (beta chain). Repertoires were generated with immunoSEQ multiplex PCR, while TCRdb's copy carries only in-frame clones and drops some. Among some 290,000 clones listed, almost 90% were seen once. The sample comes from a study of blood T cell repertoires in COVID-19. Study-level information: T cells, B-cell-depleted T cells, or PBMCs provided the cDNA or gDNA that served as material.

The sequencing sample was made of peripheral blood. This TCR was recovered from a middle-aged woman with COVID-19, enrolled during active disease.

CDR3 residues: CASSEHGVNSNQPQHF. The CDR3 DNA is TGTGCCAGCAGCGAACACGGAGTTAATAGCAATCAGCCCCAGCATTTT. The chain has TRBV7-9 and TRBJ1-5; D is uncertain. V dropped 5 bases and J dropped 0 bases, with 14 bases sitting between them. The CDR3 sequence is 16 residues long. The germline CDR1 and CDR2 sequences are SEHNR and FQNEAQ (reference sequence).